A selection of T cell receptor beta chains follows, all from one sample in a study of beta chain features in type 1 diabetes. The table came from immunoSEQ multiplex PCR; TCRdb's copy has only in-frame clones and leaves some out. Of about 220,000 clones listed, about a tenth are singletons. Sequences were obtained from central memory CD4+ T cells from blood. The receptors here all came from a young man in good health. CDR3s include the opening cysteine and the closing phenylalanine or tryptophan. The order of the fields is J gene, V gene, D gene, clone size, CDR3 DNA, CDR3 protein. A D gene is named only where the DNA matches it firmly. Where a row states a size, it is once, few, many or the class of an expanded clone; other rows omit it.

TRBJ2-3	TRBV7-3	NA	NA	TGTGCCAGCAGCCCCGGGACCTCCGAAAATACGCAGTATTTT	CASSPGTSENTQYF
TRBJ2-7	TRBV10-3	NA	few	TGTGCCATCAGTCAACAACTCGGTTTAGGGGACGAGCAGTACTTC	CAISQQLGLGDEQYF
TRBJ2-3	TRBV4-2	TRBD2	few	TGTGCCAGCAGCCAAGTAGGGGCGGGAGGGCCCGGGACAGATACGCAGTATTTT	CASSQVGAGGPGTDTQYF
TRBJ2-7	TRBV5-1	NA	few	TGCGCCAGCAGCTTTTCGGGACAAGATAACTACGAGCAGTACTTC	CASSFSGQDNYEQYF
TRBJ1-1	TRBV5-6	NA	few	TGTGCCAGCAGCTTCGACAGGCTGAACACTGAAGCTTTCTTT	CASSFDRLNTEAFF
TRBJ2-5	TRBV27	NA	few	TGTGCCAGCAGTTTAACGGCGGCCGAATGGTACTTC	CASSLTAAEWYF
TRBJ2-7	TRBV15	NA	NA	TGTGCCACCTCCCGAGGTGGAGACAGAAGTTACGAGCAGTACTTC	CATSRGGDRSYEQYF
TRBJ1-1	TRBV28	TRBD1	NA	TGTGCCAGCTTATTCAGGGGGCGAGGCACTGAAGCTTTCTTT	CASLFRGRGTEAFF
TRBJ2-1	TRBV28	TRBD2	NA	TGTGCCAGCAGTTCCTTGGCTAGCGGGACCAATGAGCAGTTCTTC	CASSSLASGTNEQFF
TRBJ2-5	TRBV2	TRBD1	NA	TGTGCCAGCAGTGAATCAGGGGGAGAGACCCAGTACTTC	CASSESGGETQYF
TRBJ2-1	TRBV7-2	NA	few	TGTGCCAGCAGCCCGGGACGCCTCTACAATGAGCAGTTCTTC	CASSPGRLYNEQFF
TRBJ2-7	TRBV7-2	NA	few	TGTGCCAGCAGCTTAGAGGGGGGAAAGGCCTACGAGCAGTACTTC	CASSLEGGKAYEQYF
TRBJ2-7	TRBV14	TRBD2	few	TGTGCCAGCAGCCGCCTCGCGGGAGTAAACCACGAGCAGTACTTC	CASSRLAGVNHEQYF
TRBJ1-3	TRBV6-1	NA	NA	TGTGCCAGCAGTGTCGGGGGAAGTACCGGAAACACCATATATTTT	CASSVGGSTGNTIYF
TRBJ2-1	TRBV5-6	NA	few	TGTGCCAGCAGCCCGGTTGCTGGTAGATACAATGAGCAGTTCTTC	CASSPVAGRYNEQFF
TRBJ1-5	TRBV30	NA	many	TGTGCCTCTGGGCGGGACAACAATCAGCCCCAGCATTTT	CASGRDNNQPQHF
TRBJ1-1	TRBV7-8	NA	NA	TGTGCCAGCAGCTCCCCAGACAGACCCATGAACACTGAAGCTTTCTTT	CASSSPDRPMNTEAFF
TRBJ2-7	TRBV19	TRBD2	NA	TGTGCCAGTAGTGTTCAAGCGGGAGACGAGCAGTACTTC	CASSVQAGDEQYF
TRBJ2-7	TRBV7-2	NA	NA	TGTGCCAGCAGCTTACGAGGGGGGAACTCCTACGAGCAGTACTTC	CASSLRGGNSYEQYF
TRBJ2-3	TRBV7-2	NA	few	TGTGCCAGCAGCTTAGGGCGGGGGCGCACAGATACGCAGTATTTT	CASSLGRGRTDTQYF
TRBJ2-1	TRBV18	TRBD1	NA	TGTGCCAGCTCGATAGACAGGGACAATGAGCAGTTCTTC	CASSIDRDNEQFF
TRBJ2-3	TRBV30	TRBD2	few	TGTGCCAGTACTCGGACTAGCGGGATAGTAGATACGCAGTATTTT	CASTRTSGIVDTQYF
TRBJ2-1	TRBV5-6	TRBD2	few	TGTGCCAGCAGCTTGGCCATGGGGCTAGCGGTCTACAATGAGCAGTTCTTC	CASSLAMGLAVYNEQFF
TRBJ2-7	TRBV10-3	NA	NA	TGTGCCTCCCACCTAAGGCCAGGTTACGAGCAGTACTTC	CASHLRPGYEQYF
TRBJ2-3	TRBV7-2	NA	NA	TGTGCCAGCAGCTTCTACACAGATACGCAGTATTTT	CASSFYTDTQYF
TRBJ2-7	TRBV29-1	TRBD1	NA	TGCAGCGTCCTCAGACAGGGCTGGGACTACGAGCAGTACTTC	CSVLRQGWDYEQYF
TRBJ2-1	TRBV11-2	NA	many	TGTGCCAGCAGCCGCCCCGGGAGTACGGGCAATGAGCAGTTCTTC	CASSRPGSTGNEQFF
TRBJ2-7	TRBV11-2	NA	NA	TGTGCCAGCAGCTTAGAAGGGGGGAGCTCCTACGAGCAGTACTTC	CASSLEGGSSYEQYF
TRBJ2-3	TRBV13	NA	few	TGTGCCAGCAGTCCAACTGGCACAGATACGCAGTATTTT	CASSPTGTDTQYF
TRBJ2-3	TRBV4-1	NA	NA	TGCGCCAGCAGCCAAGTGGCAAGAACAGATACGCAGTATTTT	CASSQVARTDTQYF
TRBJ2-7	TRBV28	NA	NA	TGTGCCACCCGAGGACAGAAAGGTTTCTACGAGCAGTACTTC	CATRGQKGFYEQYF
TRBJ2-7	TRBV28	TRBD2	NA	TGTGCCAGCAGCCCTCCCCTACTAGCGGGAGCACGCGAGCAGTACTTC	CASSPPLLAGAREQYF
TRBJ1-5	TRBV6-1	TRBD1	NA	TGTGCCAGCAGCGAAACAGGGGGGACAGGCAATCAGCCCCAGCATTTT	CASSETGGTGNQPQHF
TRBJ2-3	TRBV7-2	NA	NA	TGTGCCAGCAGCGCACTAGAGTTCACAGATACGCAGTATTTT	CASSALEFTDTQYF
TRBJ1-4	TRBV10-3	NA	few	TGTGCCATCAGTGAGGCAGCACCGGGCAGGAATGAAAAACTGTTTTTT	CAISEAAPGRNEKLFF
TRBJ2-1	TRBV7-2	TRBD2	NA	TGTGCCAGCAGCTTAGCTGGTAGCGGGAATGAGCAGTTCTTC	CASSLAGSGNEQFF
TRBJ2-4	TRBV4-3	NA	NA	TGCGCCAGCAGCCAAGAGATTTGGGGCATTCAGTACTTC	CASSQEIWGIQYF
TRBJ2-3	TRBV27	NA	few	TGTGCCAGCAGTTCCGTAAGACCCGGGGATACGCAGTATTTT	CASSSVRPGDTQYF
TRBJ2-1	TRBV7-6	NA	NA	TGTGCCAGCAGCTTAGTAGGGGATATGGAGCAGTTCTTC	CASSLVGDMEQFF
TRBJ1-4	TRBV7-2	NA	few	TGTGCCAGTTCAGACAGATGGGGAGAAAAACTGTTTTTT	CASSDRWGEKLFF
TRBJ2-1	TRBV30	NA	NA	TGTGCCTGGGAATTAGCATACAATGAGCAGTTCTTC	CAWELAYNEQFF
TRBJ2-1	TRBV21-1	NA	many	TGTGCCAGCAGCCCAATTATGTTGGAAACTGGTGAGCAGTTCTTC	CASSPIMLETGEQFF
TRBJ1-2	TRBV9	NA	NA	TGTGCCAGCAGCGTAGTCTTGGGCTATGGCTACACCTTC	CASSVVLGYGYTF
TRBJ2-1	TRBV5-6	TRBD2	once	TGTGCCAGCAGCTCCGGTAGGGGGCTAGCGGGGTGGAATGAGCAGTTCTTC	CASSSGRGLAGWNEQFF
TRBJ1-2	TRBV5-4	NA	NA	TGTGCCAGCAGCACCCCCGGGGAGGGTAACTATGGCTACACCTTC	CASSTPGEGNYGYTF
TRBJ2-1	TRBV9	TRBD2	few	TGTGCCAGCAGCGTGGCTAGCGGGTACAATGAGCAGTTCTTC	CASSVASGYNEQFF
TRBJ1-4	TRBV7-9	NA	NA	TGTGCCAGCAGCTTATTACAGGGTAATGAAAAACTGTTTTTT	CASSLLQGNEKLFF
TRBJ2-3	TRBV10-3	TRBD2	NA	TGTGCCATCAGTGAGACCTCCCCTAGCGGGAGCAGCACAGATACGCAGTATTTT	CAISETSPSGSSTDTQYF
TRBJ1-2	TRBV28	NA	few	TGTGCCAGCAGTTCTGGCGGGCAGGACTATGGCTACACCTTC	CASSSGGQDYGYTF
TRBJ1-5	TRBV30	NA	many	TGTGCCTGGAGTTTAGAGATGGATCAGCCCCAGCATTTT	CAWSLEMDQPQHF
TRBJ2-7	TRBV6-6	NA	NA	TGTGCCAGCAGTTACTCGACGGCGGTCTACGAGCAGTACTTC	CASSYSTAVYEQYF
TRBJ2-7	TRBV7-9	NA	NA	TGTGCCAGCAGCTCCCCAGACGACGGGGAGGCCTACGAGCAGTACTTC	CASSSPDDGEAYEQYF
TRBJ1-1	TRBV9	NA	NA	TGTGCCAGCAGCCCACGTCGGATGAACACTGAAGCTTTCTTT	CASSPRRMNTEAFF
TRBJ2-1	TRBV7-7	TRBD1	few	TGTGCTAGCAGCTTACAGGGGGGCGAGCAGTTCTTC	CASSLQGGEQFF
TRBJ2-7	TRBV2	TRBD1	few	TGTGGAGGACAGGGGGGAGGCTACGAGCAGTACTTC	CGGQGGGYEQYF
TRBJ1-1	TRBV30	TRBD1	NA	TGTGCCGGGGAGAAAAGGGACAGTGAAGCTTTCTTT	CAGEKRDSEAFF
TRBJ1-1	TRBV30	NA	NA	TGTGCCTGGAGCTGGAGCATGAACACTGAAGCTTTCTTT	CAWSWSMNTEAFF
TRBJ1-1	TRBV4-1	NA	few	TGCGCCAGCAGCCTCAGCCGAAGGGTTGGCACTGAAGCTTTCTTT	CASSLSRRVGTEAFF